Listed below are T cell receptor beta chains from one sample, sequenced in a study of somatic mutations in cytotoxic T cells in rheumatoid arthritis. Generated by immunoSEQ multiplex PCR, the TCRdb table keeps only in-frame clones and is missing some. The table includes about 3,600 clones, about four fifths detected once. Input material: CD8+ T cells sorted from blood. The receptors shown here come from a man aged 35 to 55 with rheumatoid arthritis. Each CDR3 is given with its conserved first and last residue. A D gene is named only where the DNA matches it firmly. Clone size appears in some rows only: once, few, many, or a class for an expanded clone.

>TRBV4-2|TRBJ2-5|NA|NA
TGTGCCAGCAGCCAAGAACGGGGGTCGGGGGAGACCCAGTACTTC
CASSQERGSGETQYF
>TRBV29-1|TRBJ1-2|NA|NA
TGCAGCGTGGCCGCAGGGGCGGCTCAGAGCTACACCTTC
CSVAAGAAQSYTF
>TRBV6-4|TRBJ2-3|NA|TRBD2
TGTGCCAGCAGCGAGCGGGAGGGGGCAGATACGCAGTATTTT
CASSEREGADTQYF
>TRBV6-5|TRBJ2-7|once|NA
TGTGCCAGCAGCCCAGGGTACGGGTCCTACGAGCAGTACTTC
CASSPGYGSYEQYF
>TRBV7-9|TRBJ2-3|NA|NA
TGTGCCAGCGCGAGCTCACCCGAGAGGGATACGCAGTATTTT
CASASSPERDTQYF
>TRBV30|TRBJ2-1|NA|TRBD2
TGTGCCTGGAGTCGCGGGGGAGGGCCGAGAAATGAGCAGTTCTTC
CAWSRGGGPRNEQFF
>TRBV5-6|TRBJ2-2|once|TRBD1
TGTGCCAGCAGCGTGGACAGGGCGGCGGGCCCCGGGGAGCTGTTTTTT
CASSVDRAAGPGELFF
>TRBV6-1|TRBJ2-3|NA|TRBD1
TGTGCCAGCAGTGAGGGACAGGGGGCAGATACGCAGTATTTT
CASSEGQGADTQYF
>TRBV25-1|TRBJ2-5|NA|TRBD2
TGTGCCAGCAGTGTCAGCGGGAGTCGAGAGACCCAGTACTTC
CASSVSGSRETQYF
>TRBV19|TRBJ1-2|NA|NA
TGTGCCAGTAGTATGAGACAGGTCTATGGCTACACCTTC
CASSMRQVYGYTF
>TRBV4-1|TRBJ2-6|NA|TRBD1
TGCGCCAGCAACCCCACCGGGACAGGGGGGTCTGGGGCCAACGTCCTGACTTTC
CASNPTGTGGSGANVLTF
>TRBV2|TRBJ1-5|large|NA
TGTGCCAGCAGGATCCACAGTAATCAGCCCCAGCATTTT
CASRIHSNQPQHF
>TRBV10-1|TRBJ2-3|NA|TRBD1
TGCGCCAGCAGTGCCGGGACAGGGGGCGCGGATACGCAGTATTTT
CASSAGTGGADTQYF
>TRBV9|TRBJ2-7|NA|TRBD2
TGTGCCAGCAGCTCGACTAGCGGGAGATCGGCCTACGAGCAGTACTTC
CASSSTSGRSAYEQYF
>TRBV7-6|TRBJ2-7|NA|TRBD2
TGTGCCAGCAGCTTAGTTCGGGCGGGAGGGCCGGGGGAGCAGTACTTC
CASSLVRAGGPGEQYF
>TRBV5-4|TRBJ1-5|few|TRBD1
TGCCAGCAGCATATACAGGGGGCGGAACAGCCCCAGCATTTT
CQQHIQGAEQPQHF
>TRBV27|TRBJ2-1|NA|NA
TGTGCCAGCAGTCCCCTGAGGGGGGGAAATGAGCAGTTCTTC
CASSPLRGGNEQFF
>TRBV7-9|TRBJ1-6|NA|NA
TGTGCCAGCAGCGTAAATAATTCACCCCTCCACTTT
CASSVNNSPLHF
>TRBV11-3|TRBJ2-2|NA|TRBD2
TGTGCCAGCAGCTTCATAATTAGCGGGAGACCGAACACCGGGGAGCTGTTTTTT
CASSFIISGRPNTGELFF
>TRBV10-3|TRBJ1-1|NA|NA
TGTGCCTCTCGACAGGTGAGGGGGACTGAAGCTTTCTTT
CASRQVRGTEAFF
>TRBV7-9|TRBJ2-1|NA|TRBD2
TGTGCCAGCAGCCCAGCGGGAGGTGGTGAGAATGAGCAGTTCTTC
CASSPAGGGENEQFF
>TRBV2|TRBJ2-3|few|TRBD1
TGTGCCAGCAGCGCCGGGACAGGGGATCCAGATACGCAGTATTTT
CASSAGTGDPDTQYF
>TRBV30|TRBJ2-7|NA|TRBD1
TGTGCCTGGACCGACAGGGTCCTTACCTACGAGCAGTACTTC
CAWTDRVLTYEQYF
>TRBV5-1|TRBJ2-2|NA|NA
TGCGCCAGCAGCGGACTTATCGACACCGGGGAGCTGTTTTTT
CASSGLIDTGELFF
>TRBV27|TRBJ2-7|NA|NA
TGTGCCAGCAGCCTTACTAGCCGGACACCCGAGCAGTACTTC
CASSLTSRTPEQYF
>TRBV27|TRBJ1-2|NA|TRBD1
TGTGCCAGCAGCCCCGGGACAGGGGCCTATGGCTACACCTTC
CASSPGTGAYGYTF
>TRBV27|TRBJ1-3|NA|NA
TGTGCCAGCAGTTTCGCCCAGGCCGTCTTCCACACCATATATTTT
CASSFAQAVFHTIYF
>TRBV9|TRBJ2-1|NA|TRBD2
TGTGCCAGCAGCGACACTAGCGGGAAGGACAATGAGCAGTTCTTC
CASSDTSGKDNEQFF
>TRBV7-8|TRBJ2-7|NA|NA
TGTGCCAGCAGCTTAGCAACAGAAACCTACGAGCAGTACTTC
CASSLATETYEQYF
>TRBV6-1|TRBJ1-2|NA|NA
TGTGCCAGCAGTGATAGGGGAGGGGGCTATGGCTACACCTTC
CASSDRGGGYGYTF
>TRBV7-9|TRBJ1-4|NA|NA
TGTGCCAGCACCTCAAAAAGGGGCCTCGAAAAACTGTTTTTT
CASTSKRGLEKLFF
>TRBV9|TRBJ2-1|few|TRBD2
TGTGCCAGCAGCGACCGGACTAGCGGGACGGGCAATGAGCAGTTCTTC
CASSDRTSGTGNEQFF
>TRBV2|TRBJ1-5|NA|NA
TGTGCCAGCCGGGGGACTAGGAATCAGCCCCAGCATTTT
CASRGTRNQPQHF